Following are 20 T cell receptor beta chains from one sample sequenced in a study of blood T cell repertoires in COVID-19. TCRdb keeps only in-frame clones here, not all; method: immunoSEQ multiplex PCR. In the table there are about 62,000 clones, around 87% of which are singletons. Sequencing used peripheral blood. These receptors were taken from a woman between 55 and 75 years old with COVID-19, enrolled during active disease.

The chain uses TRBV7-2 and TRBJ1-1; unclear D gene. V lost 1 base and J lost 7, with 13 bases in between. Germline lookup yields CDR1 SGHTA and CDR2 FQGNSA. The CDR3 is made up of 14 amino acids. This CDR3 reads CASSLDNPSNEAFF. The CDR3 DNA follows: TGTGCCAGCAGCTTAGATAACCCGAGCAATGAAGCTTTCTTT.

V is TRBV24-1 and J is TRBJ1-5; 7 positions agree with TRBD1. This CDR3 spans 15 amino acids. V dropped 5 bases and J dropped 4; count of bases not matched to a gene: 7. Germline V CDR1 and CDR2: KGHDR, SFDVKD. The CDR3 nucleotides are TGTGCCACCAGTGCCCCGGGACAGACAAATCAGCCCCAGCATTTT. This encodes CATSAPGQTNQPQHF.

The chain combines TRBV7-9 with TRBJ2-1; possibly TRBD2 for D (5 bases). Germline CDR1 and CDR2: SEHNR and FQNEAQ (reference sequence). The ends were cut back, 5 bases at V and 9 bases at J, with 17 bases in the middle. The CDR3 spans 14 residues. The DNA of the CDR3 is TGTGCCAGCAGCCCGGACTTTAGGTCGGGTGAGCAGTTCTTC. Residues: CASSPDFRSGEQFF.

V usage is TRBV6-5 and J usage is TRBJ1-5; no clear D gene. The CDR3 is 12 residues long. Trimming removed 7 bases at V and 7 bases at J, with 11 bases between. Germline CDR1 MNHEY, CDR2 SVGAGI. This CDR3 reads CASNSGSQPQHF. In DNA, the CDR3 is TGTGCCAGCAATTCGGGAAGCCAGCCCCAGCATTTT.

This chain links TRBV5-3 with TRBJ2-3, with 9 bases lining up with TRBD2. TRBV5-3 is identified as an open reading frame with a role that is uncertain. The CDR3 totals 16 residues. The V segment lost 0 bases and the J segment 0 bases; nucleotides outside the gene matches: 2. CDR3 sequence (DNA): TGTGCCAGAAGCTTGGAAACTAGCGGGAGCACAGATACGCAGTATTTT. It translates to CARSLETSGSTDTQYF.

This chain joins TRBV4-1 and TRBJ1-1, with D possibly TRBD1 on 5 matching bases. CDR1 and CDR2 (germline): MGHRA, YSYEKL. This CDR3 is built from 16 residues. V was pared by 1 base and J by 2 bases, with 14 bases between. The DNA of the CDR3 is TGCGCCAGCAGCCAAGGACTAGGGACGGGAAACACTGAAGCTTTCTTT. Translated: CASSQGLGTGNTEAFF.

The chain joins TRBV5-6 to TRBJ1-5; 8 nucleotides line up with TRBD1. Per the germline V gene, CDR1 is SGHDT and CDR2 is YYEEEE. The CDR3 is made up of 15 amino acids. Germline trimming cut 2 bases from V and 3 bases from J; bases unmatched to any gene: 4. The CDR3: CASSFRDRPNQPQHF. The CDR3 DNA sequence: TGTGCCAGCAGCTTTCGGGACAGGCCCAATCAGCCCCAGCATTTT.

V and J are TRBV9 and TRBJ1-2; 7 bases align to TRBD1. J lost 4 bases, V lost 4 bases, and 13 bases had no gene match. CDR3 length equals 16 residues. Germline CDR1 is SGDLS and CDR2 is YYNGEE. CDR3 sequence reads: CASSNQPGQLLYGYTF. CDR3 nucleotides: TGTGCCAGCAGCAATCAACCGGGACAGCTTCTCTATGGCTACACCTTC.

This clone has just a few counts. This rearrangement joins TRBV23-1 to TRBJ1-2; 10 bases align to TRBD1. TRBV23-1 carries the ORF label, with uncertain function. V dropped 4 bases and J dropped 1; count of bases not matched to a gene: 9. This CDR3 region has 17 residues. DNA for the CDR3: TGCGCCAGCAGTCTCCGGGACAGGGGTATTTATAACTATGGCTACACCTTC. Translated: CASSLRDRGIYNYGYTF.

V and J are TRBV25-1 and TRBJ1-5; D might be TRBD1 (5 bases). Germline CDR1 reads MGHDK; CDR2 reads SYGVNS. This CDR3 is built from 15 residues. Trimming removed 6 bases from V and 6 bases from J, with 18 bases in between. The CDR3 region is CASSPFGGWSQPQHF. CDR3 DNA sequence: TGTGCCAGCAGCCCATTCGGGGGGTGGAGTCAGCCCCAGCATTTT.

The chain couples TRBV12-3 or TRBV12-4 to TRBJ2-3, with D perhaps TRBD1 (6 bases). Trimming pared 6 bases from V and 10 bases from J, leaving 14 bases between. The CDR3 is made up of 12 amino acids. The CDR3 nucleotides read TGTGCCAGCAGGACAGGCGACCCCTCGCAGTATTTT. The encoded protein is CASRTGDPSQYF.

CDR3 bases: TGTGCCGGAAAGTGGACTAGCGGGAATGAGCAGTTCTTC. Amino acids: CAGKWTSGNEQFF. The V and J genes are TRBV2 and TRBJ2-1; TRBD2 matches at 11 bases. The germline V gene encodes CDR1 SNHLY and CDR2 FYNNEI. The trim removed 11 bases at V and 7 bases at J, leaving 7 bases unmatched. The CDR3 consists of 13 residues. The complete variable domain, with remaining parts taken from reference TRBV2 and TRBJ2-1, reads EPEVTQTPSHQVTQMGQEVILRCVPISNHLYFYWYRQILGQKVEFLVSFYNNEISEKSEIFDDQFSVERPDGSNFTLKIRSTKLEDSAMYFCAGKWTSGNEQFFGPGTRLTVL.

The chain carries TRBV7-2 and TRBJ1-3; 9 bases match TRBD1. V gave up 4 bases and J gave up 0 bases; unmatched junction bases: 4. CDR3 length equals 16 residues. Germline V gene lookup returns CDR1 SGHTA and CDR2 FQGNSA. The CDR3, as DNA: TGTGCCAGCAGCTCGGACAGGGGTGCCTCTGGAAACACCATATATTTT. As protein: CASSSDRGASGNTIYF.

This clone was seen just once. This sequence joins TRBV15 and TRBJ2-5, with D possibly matching TRBD1 (6 bases). Trimming shortened V by 4 bases and J by 1 base, and 16 bases separated the two germline ends. The CDR3 totals 16 residues. Per the germline V gene, CDR1 is LNHNV and CDR2 is YYDKDF (reference sequence). CDR3 amino acids: CATSIGAGDGQETQYF. Written as DNA, the CDR3 is TGTGCCACCAGCATTGGGGCAGGGGATGGCCAAGAGACCCAGTACTTC.

V is TRBV29-1 and J is TRBJ1-1; 8 positions agree with TRBD1. The CDR3 loop spans 12 amino acids. Germline loops: CDR1 SQVTM, CDR2 ANQGSEA. Trimming took 6 bases from V and 4 from J; bases not matched to a gene: 4. In DNA form, the CDR3 reads TGCAGCGTAGGGCAGGGGGCCACTGAAGCTTTCTTT. Amino acid sequence: CSVGQGATEAFF.

The chain's CDR3 is CASSALQGRFGEQYF. The CDR3, as DNA: TGTGCCAGCAGCGCCTTACAGGGGCGGTTTGGCGAGCAGTACTTC. This chain uses TRBV9 with TRBJ2-7; 7 bases map to TRBD1. Germline CDR1 is SGDLS and CDR2 is YYNGEE. Unmatched junction bases numbered 12, after V lost 3 bases and J lost 6 bases. The CDR3 loop spans 15 amino acids.

The chain recombines TRBV29-1 with TRBJ2-1; TRBD2 matches 7 bases. V dropped 4 bases and J dropped 3; count of bases not matched to a gene: 9. Germline V gives CDR1 SQVTM, CDR2 ANQGSEA. There are 15 residues in the CDR3. CDR3 protein: CSVAVVVAGYNEQFF. In nucleotides, the CDR3 is TGCAGCGTTGCCGTCGTGGTAGCGGGCTACAATGAGCAGTTCTTC.

The rearrangement uses TRBV18 and TRBJ2-7; TRBD1 aligns across 7 bases. Germline assignment: CDR1 KGHSH and CDR2 LQKENI. This CDR3 spans 15 amino acids. The V gene end was trimmed by 5 bases and the J gene end by 6 bases; junction bases not matched to a gene: 13. The CDR3 protein is CASSATGQSSIEQYF. CDR3 DNA sequence: TGTGCCAGCTCAGCAACGGGACAGTCAAGCATCGAGCAGTACTTC.

The chain recombines TRBV28 with TRBJ2-7, with a weak D call TRBD2 (6 bases). Trimming removed 7 bases from V and 4 bases from J, with 8 bases in between. There are 11 residues in the CDR3. CDR1 is MDHEN and CDR2 is SYDVKM in the germline V gene. CDR3 in amino acids: CASIGTYEQYF. The CDR3, as DNA: TGTGCCAGCATTGGGACTTACGAGCAGTACTTC.

Relative to its sample, this clone is medium-sized. This chain uses TRBV3-1 (or the pseudogene TRBV3-2) with TRBJ1-5; D unresolved. The CDR3 extends over 15 amino acids. The germline gives CDR1 LGHDT, CDR2 YNNKEL (reference sequence). Deletions cut 1 base from V and 4 bases from J, with 11 bases between. CDR3 bases: TGTGCCAGCAGCCAAGGGCGCACAGCAAATCAGCCCCAGCATTTT. As protein: CASSQGRTANQPQHF.